The entry below describes one T cell receptor beta chain. This clone's antigen is unknown. The sample holds no much larger clone one base away, and base qualities are not on file. TCR CDR3 regions were amplified from genomic DNA by multiplex PCR using the deep immunoSEQ assay. Genomic DNA extracted from each cell subset was distributed evenly over all wells of several immunoSEQ 96-well plates, and each plate served as one replicate. For sorted subsets, roughly 200 ng genomic DNA, equal to tens of thousands of T cell genomes, was loaded into each replicate PCR. The purified libraries were quantified using a Qubit 3.0 fluorometer, sized with a Bioanalyzer 2100, and then quantified again using the KAPA Library Quantification kit. Every immunoSEQ 96-well plate was sequenced on a dedicated single-read 150-cycle Illumina NextSeq 550 flow cell. Regarding the original processing steps: Because only junctional sequences without quality scores were contained in the immunoSEQ output, filtering matching that applied to full-length reads could not be performed. Sequences were annotated with PyIR, a Python wrapper for IgBLAST v1.9, and V/J genes and CDR3 were assigned using IMGT germline references. Reads were filtered out if the reads had weak V/J assignments (E-value above 1e-6), no CDR3, stop codons, out-of-frame junctions, or ambiguous translated residues. V3J clonotypes were defined as sequences sharing the same inferred V gene, J gene, and CDR3 amino acid sequence. To compute the percentage overlap between repertoires, the number of shared unique clonotypes was divided by the size of the smaller repertoire. RTK rarefaction, the Chao1 estimator, and Recon v2.1 estimates of unobserved clonotypes were used to assess repertoire richness. Generation probabilities for all TCRbeta clonotypes obtained by the gDNA method from a handful of donors were computed using OLGA. TCRdb retrieved this table from immuneACCESS and kept in-frame rearrangements only. Not all clones are present; in checked studies, unresolved V genes account for under half, and no reason is known for the remainder. That table furnishes V, J and clone size, whereas the DNA furnished D and trimming. The sample contains over a million clones, around 78% of them found a single time. Roughly 0.65% of the sample comes from the top ten.

The sample originates from a study of shared clonotypes between healthy human individuals (dated by TCRdb to the early 2020s). Study-wide context: The cohort comprised a couple of women and a few men aged 18 to 49 years. For each donor, CD4 naive and CD4 memory were each given three plates, CD8 naive was given two plates, and CD8 memory was given one plate. To estimate repertoire size and how much clonotype sharing occurs between individuals, the study deeply sequenced the blood TCR repertoires of five healthy adults. To increase sequencing depth and limit assay-specific biases, TCR repertoire library preparation and sequencing were carried out by different laboratories using diverse techniques. Leukapheresis yielded between about 0.85 and 10 billion PBMCs per donor. Results and caveats for the whole study, not just this receptor: Approximately 5% of naive CD4, 3.5% of naive CD8, around 2.3% of memory CD4, and around 0.4% of memory CD8 clonotypes were shared across a few donors. Compared with non-shared clonotypes, the clonotypes found in all four sorted-subset donors had higher generation probabilities. Naive subsets generally had larger estimated clonotype richness than memory subsets did. Based on pairwise subsampling, the degree of clonotype sharing among donors was expected to be affected by sequencing depth. The small number of donors limited the genetic and exposure-history diversity represented. Only blood was sampled, and tissue TCR repertoires likely differ from those in blood. Incomplete sequencing was indicated by rarefaction of sorted-subset datasets, despite the large sequencing depth.

Looking up the germline V gene yields CDR1 KGHSH and CDR2 LQKENI. Relative to germline, V is 1 base shorter and J is 4 bases shorter, with 16 bases between their ends. The CDR3 measures 16 amino acids from cysteine to phenylalanine. Only the CDR3 region is kept as DNA, spanning 48 bases read in frame from base 1. Donors were healthy HIV-negative adults with no recently reported acute infections or vaccinations. Every donor was a Caucasian adult residing in Nashville, Tennessee, USA. CD4+ T cells were enriched by magnetic negative selection; naive cells were then positively selected on CD45RA, and the negative fraction formed the memory subset. Blood was collected by leukapheresis, and PBMCs were isolated by Ficoll-Histopaque density gradient centrifugation and then cryopreserved in liquid nitrogen vapor phase. Analytical flow cytometry was used to check the purity and quantity of every magnetically sorted T cell population. Each sorted fraction had its genomic DNA isolated and then quantified by UV absorbance on a Nanodrop 2000c.

The sequence was collected from a man aged 18 to 29 in good health. Some clones in this sample may be carry-over from other donors' samples. This chain joins TRBV18 to TRBJ1-2, with TRBD1 as a weak D call on 5 bases. Sequenced material: memory CD4+ T cells from PBMCs. The cell subset or site label corresponds to: CD45RA-negative fraction. The sequence in DNA is TGTGCCAGCTCACCACTGGCAGGGAAGAGGAGCTATGGCTACACCTTC. Translation gives CASSPLAGKRSYGYTF. The entire variable domain, with the stretches around the CDR3 drawn from the reference TRBV18 and TRBJ1-2 proteins, is NAGVMQNPRHLVRRRGQEARLRCSPMKGHSHVYWYRQLPEEGLKFMVYLQKENIIDESGMPKERFSAEFPKEGPSILRIQQVVRGDSAAYFCASSPLAGKRSYGYTFGSGTRLTVV.